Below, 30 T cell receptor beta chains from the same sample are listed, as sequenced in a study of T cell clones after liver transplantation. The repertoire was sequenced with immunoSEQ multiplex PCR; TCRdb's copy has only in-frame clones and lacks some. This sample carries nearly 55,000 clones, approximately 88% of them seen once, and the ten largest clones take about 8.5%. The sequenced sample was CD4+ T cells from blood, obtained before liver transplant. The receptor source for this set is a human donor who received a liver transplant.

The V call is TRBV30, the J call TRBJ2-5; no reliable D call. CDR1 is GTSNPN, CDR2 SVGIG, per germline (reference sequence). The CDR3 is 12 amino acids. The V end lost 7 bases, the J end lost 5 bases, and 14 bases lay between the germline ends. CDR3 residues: CAFERGLETQYF. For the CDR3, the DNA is TGTGCCTTCGAGCGTGGGCTCGAGACCCAGTACTTC.

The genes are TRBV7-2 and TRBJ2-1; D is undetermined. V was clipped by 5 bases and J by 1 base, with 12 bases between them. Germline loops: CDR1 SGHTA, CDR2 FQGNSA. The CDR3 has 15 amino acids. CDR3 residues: CASSPNRASYNEQFF. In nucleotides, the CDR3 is TGTGCCAGCAGCCCAAATCGGGCATCCTACAATGAGCAGTTCTTC.

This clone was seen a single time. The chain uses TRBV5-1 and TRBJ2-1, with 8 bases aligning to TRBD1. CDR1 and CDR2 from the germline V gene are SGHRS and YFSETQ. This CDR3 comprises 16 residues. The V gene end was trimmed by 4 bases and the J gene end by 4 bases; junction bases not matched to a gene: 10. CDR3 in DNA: TGCGCCAGCAGCCCCCCAACAGGGGGGTCATACAATGAGCAGTTCTTC. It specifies CASSPPTGGSYNEQFF.

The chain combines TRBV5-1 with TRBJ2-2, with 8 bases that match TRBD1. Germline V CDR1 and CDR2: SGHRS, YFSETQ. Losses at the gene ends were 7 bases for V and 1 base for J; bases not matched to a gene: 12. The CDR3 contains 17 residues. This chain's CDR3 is CASRQGASAGNTGELFF. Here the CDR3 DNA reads TGCGCCAGCCGCCAGGGGGCTTCGGCCGGGAACACCGGGGAGCTGTTTTTT.

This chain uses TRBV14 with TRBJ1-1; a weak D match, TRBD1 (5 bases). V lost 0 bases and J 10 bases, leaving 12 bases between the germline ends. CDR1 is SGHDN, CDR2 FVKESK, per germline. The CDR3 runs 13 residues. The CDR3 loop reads CASSQDQAGIAFF. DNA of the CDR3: TGTGCCAGCAGCCAAGATCAGGCAGGGATAGCTTTCTTT.

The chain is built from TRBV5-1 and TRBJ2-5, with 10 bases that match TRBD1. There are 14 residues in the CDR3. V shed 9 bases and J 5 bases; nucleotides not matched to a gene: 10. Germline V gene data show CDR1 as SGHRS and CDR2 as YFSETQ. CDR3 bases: TGCGCCACCCGTTATGGGGACAGGGGTGAGACCCAGTACTTC. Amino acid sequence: CATRYGDRGETQYF.

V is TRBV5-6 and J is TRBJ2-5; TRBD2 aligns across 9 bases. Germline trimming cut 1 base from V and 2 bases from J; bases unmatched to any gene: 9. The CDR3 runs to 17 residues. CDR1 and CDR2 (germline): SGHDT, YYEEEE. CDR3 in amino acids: CASSLYLAGLLQETQYF. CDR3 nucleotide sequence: TGTGCCAGCAGCTTGTACCTAGCGGGACTACTTCAAGAGACCCAGTACTTC.

The CDR3 DNA is TGCGCCAGCGGACCGGACAGGTCTTACACCGGGGAGCTGTTTTTT. It yields the protein CASGPDRSYTGELFF. The chain employs TRBV5-1 and TRBJ2-2, with 7 bases identical to TRBD1. The CDR3 spans 15 residues. The V gene end was trimmed by 7 bases and the J gene end by 3 bases; junction bases not matched to a gene: 9. The V gene's germline CDR1 is SGHRS and CDR2 YFSETQ.

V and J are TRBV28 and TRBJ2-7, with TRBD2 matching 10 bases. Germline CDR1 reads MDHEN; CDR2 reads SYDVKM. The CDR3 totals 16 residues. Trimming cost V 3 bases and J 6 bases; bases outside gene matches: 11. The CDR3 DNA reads TGTGCCAGCAGTTTGCTCGGTAAGCGGGAGGGCCGCGAGCAGTACTTC. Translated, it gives CASSLLGKREGREQYF.

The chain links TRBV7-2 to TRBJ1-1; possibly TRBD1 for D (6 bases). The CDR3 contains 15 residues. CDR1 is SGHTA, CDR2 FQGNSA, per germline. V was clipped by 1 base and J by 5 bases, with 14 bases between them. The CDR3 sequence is CASSLEWGLGTEAFF. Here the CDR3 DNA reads TGTGCCAGCAGCTTAGAATGGGGGCTGGGAACTGAAGCTTTCTTT.

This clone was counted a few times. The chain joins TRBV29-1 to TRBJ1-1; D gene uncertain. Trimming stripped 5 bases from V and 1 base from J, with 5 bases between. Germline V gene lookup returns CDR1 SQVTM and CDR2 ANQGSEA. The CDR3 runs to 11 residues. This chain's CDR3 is CSVQQNTEAFF. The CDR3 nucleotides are TGCAGCGTTCAACAGAACACTGAAGCTTTCTTT.

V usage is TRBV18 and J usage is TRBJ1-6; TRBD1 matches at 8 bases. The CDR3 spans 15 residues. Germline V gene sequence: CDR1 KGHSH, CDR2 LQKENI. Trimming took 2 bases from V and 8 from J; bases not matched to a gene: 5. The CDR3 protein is CASSPSGTGYSPLHF. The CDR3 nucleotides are TGTGCCAGCTCACCATCAGGGACAGGATATTCACCCCTCCACTTT.

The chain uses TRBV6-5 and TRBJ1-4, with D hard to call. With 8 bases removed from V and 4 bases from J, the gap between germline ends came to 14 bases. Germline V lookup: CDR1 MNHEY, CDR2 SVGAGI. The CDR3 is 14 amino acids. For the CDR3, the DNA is TGTGCCAGCGGCCGGGAGTTCGGTAATGAAAAACTGTTTTTT. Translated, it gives CASGREFGNEKLFF.

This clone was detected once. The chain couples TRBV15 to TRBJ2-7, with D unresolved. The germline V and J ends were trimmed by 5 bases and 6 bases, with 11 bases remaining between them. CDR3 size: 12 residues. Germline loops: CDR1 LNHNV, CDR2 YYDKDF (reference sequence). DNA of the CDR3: TGTGCCACCAGCCAGAGTTACAGCGAGCAGTACTTC. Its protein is CATSQSYSEQYF.

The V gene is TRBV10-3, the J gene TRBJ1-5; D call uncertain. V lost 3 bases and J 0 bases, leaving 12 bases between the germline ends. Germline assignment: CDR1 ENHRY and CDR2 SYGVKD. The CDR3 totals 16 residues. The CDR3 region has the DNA TGTGCCATCAGTGAAACGCGGGCCCATAGCAATCAGCCCCAGCATTTT. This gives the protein CAISETRAHSNQPQHF.

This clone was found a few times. The CDR3 DNA reads TGTGCCAGCAGCTTAGGAGTAGCATGGGAGACCCAGTACTTC. It is translated as CASSLGVAWETQYF. This chain uses TRBV7-9 with TRBJ2-5; no clear D gene. CDR3 size: 14 residues. CDR1 is SEHNR, CDR2 FQNEAQ, per germline (reference sequence). The V end was cut by 1 base, the J end by 5 bases, with 11 bases between.

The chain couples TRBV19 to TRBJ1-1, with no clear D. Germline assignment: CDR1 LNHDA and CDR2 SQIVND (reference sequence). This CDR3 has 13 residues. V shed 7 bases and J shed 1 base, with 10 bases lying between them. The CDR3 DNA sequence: TGTGCCAGTACCGAGACGGCGAACACTGAAGCTTTCTTT. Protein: CASTETANTEAFF.

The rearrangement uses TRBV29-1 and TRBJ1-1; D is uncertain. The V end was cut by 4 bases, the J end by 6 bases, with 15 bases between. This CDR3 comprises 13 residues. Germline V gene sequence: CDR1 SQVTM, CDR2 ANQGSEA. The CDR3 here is CSVGSAVPPEAFF. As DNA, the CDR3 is TGCAGCGTTGGTTCGGCAGTACCCCCTGAAGCTTTCTTT.

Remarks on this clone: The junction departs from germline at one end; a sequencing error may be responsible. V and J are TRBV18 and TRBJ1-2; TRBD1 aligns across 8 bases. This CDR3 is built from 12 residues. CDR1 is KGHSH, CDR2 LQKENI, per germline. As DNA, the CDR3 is TGTGCCAGCTCACCCCAACAGGGGGGCGCTTTCTTC. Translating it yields CASSPQQGGAFF.

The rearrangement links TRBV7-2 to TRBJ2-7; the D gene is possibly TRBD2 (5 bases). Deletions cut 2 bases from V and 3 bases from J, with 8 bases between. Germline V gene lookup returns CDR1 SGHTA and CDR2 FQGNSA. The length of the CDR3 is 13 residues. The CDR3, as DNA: TGTGCCAGCAGCTTATCCGGGAACTACGAGCAGTACTTC. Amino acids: CASSLSGNYEQYF.

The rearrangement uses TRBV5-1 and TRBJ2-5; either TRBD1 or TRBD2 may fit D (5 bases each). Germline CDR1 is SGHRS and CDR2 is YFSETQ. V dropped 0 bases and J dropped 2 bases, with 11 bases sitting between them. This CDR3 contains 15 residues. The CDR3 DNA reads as TGCGCCAGCAGCTTGGTCCCGGGACCGCAAGAGACCCAGTACTTC. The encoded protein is CASSLVPGPQETQYF.

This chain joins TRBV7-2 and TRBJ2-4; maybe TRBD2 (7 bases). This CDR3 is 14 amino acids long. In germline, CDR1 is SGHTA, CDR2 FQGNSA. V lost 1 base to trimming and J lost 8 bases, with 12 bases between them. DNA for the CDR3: TGTGCCAGCAGCTTAGACAGGGAGGGCGACATTCAGTACTTC. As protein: CASSLDREGDIQYF.

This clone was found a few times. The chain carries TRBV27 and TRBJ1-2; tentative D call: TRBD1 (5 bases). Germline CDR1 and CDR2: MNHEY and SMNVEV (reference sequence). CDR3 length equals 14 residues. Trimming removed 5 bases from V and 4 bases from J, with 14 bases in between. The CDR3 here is CASSGTASSYGYTF. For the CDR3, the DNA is TGTGCCAGCAGTGGGACGGCCTCCTCCTATGGCTACACCTTC.

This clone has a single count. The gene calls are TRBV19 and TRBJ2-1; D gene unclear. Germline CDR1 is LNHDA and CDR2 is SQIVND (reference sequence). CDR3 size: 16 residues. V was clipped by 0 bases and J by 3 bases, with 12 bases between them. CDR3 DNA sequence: TGTGCCAGTAGTATAGAGCCGCTCCGGTTCTACAATGAGCAGTTCTTC. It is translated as CASSIEPLRFYNEQFF.

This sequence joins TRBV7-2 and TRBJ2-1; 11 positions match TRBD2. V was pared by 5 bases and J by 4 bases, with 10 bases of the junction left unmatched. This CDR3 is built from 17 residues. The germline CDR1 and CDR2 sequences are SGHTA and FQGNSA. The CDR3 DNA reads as TGTGCCAGCAGCATACTAGCGGGGGCCCGAGTATACAATGAGCAGTTCTTC. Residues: CASSILAGARVYNEQFF.

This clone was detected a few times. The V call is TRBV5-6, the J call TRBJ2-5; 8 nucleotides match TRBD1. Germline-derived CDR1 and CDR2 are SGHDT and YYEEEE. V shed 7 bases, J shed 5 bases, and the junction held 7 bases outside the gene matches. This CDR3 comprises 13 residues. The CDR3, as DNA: TGTGCCAGCGCCTACAGGGGGGTGGAGACCCAGTACTTC. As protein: CASAYRGVETQYF.

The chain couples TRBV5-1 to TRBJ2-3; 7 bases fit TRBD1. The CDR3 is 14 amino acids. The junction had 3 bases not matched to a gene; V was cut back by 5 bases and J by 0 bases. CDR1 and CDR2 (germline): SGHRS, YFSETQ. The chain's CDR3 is CASRKGASTDTQYF. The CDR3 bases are TGCGCCAGCAGGAAGGGGGCCAGCACAGATACGCAGTATTTT.

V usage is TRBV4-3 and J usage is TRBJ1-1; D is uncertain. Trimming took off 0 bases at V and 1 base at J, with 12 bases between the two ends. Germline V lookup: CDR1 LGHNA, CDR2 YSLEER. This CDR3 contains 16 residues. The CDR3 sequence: CASSQEFGKGNTEAFF. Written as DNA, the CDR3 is TGCGCCAGCAGCCAAGAATTTGGGAAGGGGAACACTGAAGCTTTCTTT.

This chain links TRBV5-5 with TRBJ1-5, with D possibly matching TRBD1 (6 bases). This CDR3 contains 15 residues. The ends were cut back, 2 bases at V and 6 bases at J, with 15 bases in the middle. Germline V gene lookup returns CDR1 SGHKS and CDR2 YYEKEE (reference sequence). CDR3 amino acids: CASSFEQGSFQPQHF. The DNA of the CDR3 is TGTGCCAGCAGCTTTGAGCAGGGGTCGTTTCAGCCCCAGCATTTT.

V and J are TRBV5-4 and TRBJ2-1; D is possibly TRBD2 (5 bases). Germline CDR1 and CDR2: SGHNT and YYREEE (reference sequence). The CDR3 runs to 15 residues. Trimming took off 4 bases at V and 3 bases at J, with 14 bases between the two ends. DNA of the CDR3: TGTGCCAGCAGCCCCCGGGAAGGTGGCTACAATGAGCAGTTCTTC. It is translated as CASSPREGGYNEQFF.